The 8 T cell receptor beta chains reported below all come from one sample, sequenced in a study of blood T cell repertoires in COVID-19. The assay was immunoSEQ multiplex PCR, and TCRdb's table has in-frame clones only and misses some. The sample lists roughly 360,000 clones; 80% to 85% were seen once. Source material: PBMCs or T cells enriched from blood (not recorded which). The receptors shown here come from a woman aged 45-60 years who had recovered from COVID-19.

The chain employs TRBV2 and TRBJ2-6; D not resolved. Germline V gene sequence: CDR1 SNHLY, CDR2 FYNNEI. V lost 5 bases to trimming and J lost 0 bases, with 5 bases between them. The CDR3 is 14 residues long. Written as DNA, the CDR3 is TGTGCCAGCAGTCCAGGCTCTGGGGCCAACGTCCTGACTTTC. Its protein product is CASSPGSGANVLTF.

The chain combines TRBV19 with TRBJ1-1; 8 bases agree with TRBD1. The CDR3 runs to 11 residues. Germline loops: CDR1 LNHDA, CDR2 SQIVND (reference sequence). V lost 7 bases, J lost 11 bases, and 6 bases stayed unmatched. CDR3 amino acids: CASKTGALAFF. In nucleotides, the CDR3 is TGTGCCAGTAAGACAGGGGCGCTTGCTTTCTTT.

This chain connects TRBV7-9 to TRBJ1-2; 7 nucleotides match TRBD1. The CDR3 spans 12 residues. Germline V lookup: CDR1 SEHNR, CDR2 FQNEAQ (reference sequence). The V gene end was trimmed by 2 bases and the J gene end by 7 bases; junction bases not matched to a gene: 1. The CDR3 DNA reads TGTGCCAGCAGCTTACCAGGGGGTGGCTACACCTTC. Amino acids: CASSLPGGGYTF. Full variable domain (rest looked up from reference TRBV7-9 and TRBJ1-2): DTGVSQNPRHKITKRGQNVTFRCDPISEHNRLYWYRQTLGQGPEFLTYFQNEAQLEKSRLLSDRFSAERPKGSFSTLEIQRTEQGDSAMYLCASSLPGGGYTFGSGTRLTVV.

The CDR3 nucleotides are TGTGCCAGCAGCTTCACGACCGGGACTAGCCCCTACAATGAGCAGTTCTTC. Protein sequence: CASSFTTGTSPYNEQFF. The chain couples TRBV7-3 to TRBJ2-1; 9 nucleotides line up with TRBD2. V trimming: 3 bases; J trimming: 2 bases; junction bases outside the gene matches: 8. Germline V gene lookup returns CDR1 SGHTA and CDR2 FQGTGA. The CDR3 runs 17 residues.

The V call is TRBV7-9, the J call TRBJ2-1; TRBD2 is a possible D gene (5 bases). The CDR3 consists of 16 residues. Between the trimmed V and J ends, which lost 5 bases and 7 bases, there was a span of 21 bases. The V gene's germline CDR1 is SEHNR and CDR2 FQNEAQ (reference sequence). As DNA, the CDR3 is TGTGCCAGCAGCCCCTTCGTGGCCCAACGAGGGAATGAGCAGTTCTTC. Its translation: CASSPFVAQRGNEQFF.

The V gene is TRBV5-1, the J gene TRBJ1-1, with D unclear. Trimming took off 1 base at V and 4 bases at J, with 8 bases between the two ends. The CDR3 spans 13 residues. From germline, CDR1 is SGHRS and CDR2 YFSETQ. The CDR3: CASSLSGITEAFF. The DNA of the CDR3 is TGCGCCAGCAGCTTGTCGGGGATCACTGAAGCTTTCTTT.

In DNA form, the CDR3 reads TGTGCCTGGAGTGTCCGCCCGGGGAGGGAAGAGACCCAGTACTTC. Its protein is CAWSVRPGREETQYF. The chain couples TRBV30 to TRBJ2-5, with 7 bases aligning to TRBD2. V shed 0 bases, J shed 3 bases, and the junction held 7 bases outside the gene matches. The germline CDR1 and CDR2 sequences are GTSNPN and SVGIG (reference sequence). This CDR3 spans 15 amino acids.

The chain joins TRBV14 to TRBJ1-1; possibly TRBD1 for D (6 bases). This CDR3 has 13 residues. V was shortened by 0 bases and J by 11 bases, with 13 bases between the two germline ends. CDR1 and CDR2 (germline): SGHDN, FVKESK. For the CDR3, the DNA is TGTGCCAGCAGCCAAGATCTGGCAGGGGACGCTTTCTTT. It translates to CASSQDLAGDAFF.